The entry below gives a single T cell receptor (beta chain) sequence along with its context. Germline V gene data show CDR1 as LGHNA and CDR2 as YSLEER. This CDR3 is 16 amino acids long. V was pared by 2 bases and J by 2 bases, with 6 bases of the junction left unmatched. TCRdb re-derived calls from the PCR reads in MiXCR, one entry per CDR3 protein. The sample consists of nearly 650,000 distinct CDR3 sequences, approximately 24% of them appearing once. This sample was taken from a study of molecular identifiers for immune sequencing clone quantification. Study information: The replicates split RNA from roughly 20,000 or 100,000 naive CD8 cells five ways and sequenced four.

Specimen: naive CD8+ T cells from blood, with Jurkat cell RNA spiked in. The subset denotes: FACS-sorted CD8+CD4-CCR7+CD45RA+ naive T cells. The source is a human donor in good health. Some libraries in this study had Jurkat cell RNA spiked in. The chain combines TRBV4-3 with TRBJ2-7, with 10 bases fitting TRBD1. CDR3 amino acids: CASSQHRTGGTYEQYF. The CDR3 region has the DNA TGCGCCAGCAGCCAACACCGGACAGGGGGAACCTACGAGCAGTACTTC.